One and the same sample provided the 24 T cell receptor beta chains below, sequenced in a study of T cells after yellow fever vaccination. Using its own MiXCR run on the 5' RACE reads, TCRdb lists one record per CDR3 protein. The table has about 400,000 distinct CDR3 sequences, around 6.4% seen once; the top ten hold approximately 15%. This sample comprised PBMCs, obtained 5 days after the yellow fever booster vaccination. The receptors were sampled from a man aged 25-40 years who received the YFV17D yellow fever vaccine.

This clonotype was found once. The junction shows a germline mismatch at one end, possibly a read error. J is TRBJ2-7 and V is TRBV3-1, with 11 positions matching TRBD2. Germline CDR1 is LGHDT and CDR2 is YNNKEL (reference sequence). CDR3 length: 16 residues. DNA of the CDR3: TGTCCCAGCAGCCAAGTGTTGACTAGCGGGACCTACGAGCAGTACTTC. Protein product: CPSSQVLTSGTYEQYF.

The V gene is TRBV6-1, the J gene TRBJ1-3; perhaps TRBD1 as D (6 bases). Germline assignment: CDR1 MNHNS and CDR2 SASEGT. CDR3 length equals 15 residues. V was shortened by 2 bases and J by 1 base, with 9 bases between the two germline ends. CDR3 DNA: TGTGCCAGCAGTGAATGGGGGGCATCTGGAAACACCATATATTTT. Its translation: CASSEWGASGNTIYF.

In this sample, this clonotype turned up many times. The chain combines TRBV10-2 with TRBJ2-3, with D tentatively TRBD1 or TRBD2 (5 bases each). Trimming removed 0 bases from V and 7 bases from J, with 23 bases in between. The CDR3 extends over 18 amino acids. Germline lookup yields CDR1 WSHSY and CDR2 SAAADI. The CDR3 reads CASSESTRSSGHLNTQYF. The CDR3 DNA is TGCGCCAGCAGTGAGTCGACTCGGAGTTCGGGGCACTTGAATACGCAGTATTTT.

This clonotype has at least ten counts. J is TRBJ2-7 and V is TRBV7-3; 7 bases agree with TRBD1. With V trimmed by 5 bases and J by 5 bases, 6 bases remained unmatched. Germline lookup yields CDR1 SGHTA and CDR2 FQGTGA. This CDR3 region has 13 residues. The CDR3 protein is CASSPTGYDEQYF. CDR3 nucleotides: TGTGCCAGCAGCCCGACAGGGTACGACGAGCAGTACTTC.

This clonotype has a count of ten or more. J is TRBJ1-3 and V is TRBV6-1, with a possible D match to TRBD1 (6 bases). Trimming stripped 7 bases from V and 2 bases from J, with 18 bases between. The CDR3 is made up of 16 amino acids. CDR1 and CDR2 from the germline V gene are MNHNS and SASEGT. The chain's CDR3 is CASKRRGLGAGNTIYF. The CDR3 DNA follows: TGTGCCAGCAAACGCAGGGGTCTCGGAGCTGGAAACACCATATATTTT.

The sample holds many counts of this clonotype. CDR3 loop: CASSLNAGAGYEQYF. The CDR3 region has the DNA TGCGCCAGCAGCTTGAACGCGGGAGCGGGCTACGAGCAGTACTTC. The chain uses TRBV5-1 and TRBJ2-7, with 7 bases identical to TRBD2. CDR1 is SGHRS, CDR2 YFSETQ, per germline. The CDR3 loop spans 15 amino acids. V shed 1 base, J shed 3 bases, and the junction held 7 bases outside the gene matches.

This clonotype was counted ten times or more. This rearrangement joins TRBV2 to TRBJ2-3; D gene unclear. Germline assignment: CDR1 SNHLY and CDR2 FYNNEI. CDR3 length: 13 amino acids. V lost 7 bases and J 3 bases, leaving 11 bases between the germline ends. The CDR3 DNA reads TGTGCCAGCATTTTTGTGGGGACAGATACGCAGTATTTT. Translating gives CASIFVGTDTQYF.

There are a few counts of this clonotype. The chain couples TRBV21-1 to TRBJ2-5; the table names TRBD1, a call not compared with the DNA. TRBV21-1 is tagged as a pseudogene. The CDR3 spans 18 residues. The DNA of the CDR3 is TGTGCCAGCAAAAGGGGACAAAACTGTATCCGGGACCTAGAGACCCAGTACTTC. Translated, it gives CASKRGQNCIRDLETQYF.

This clonotype was seen many times. The rearrangement joins TRBV7-9 to TRBJ2-5; D gene uncertain. From germline, CDR1 is SEHNR and CDR2 FQNEAQ (reference sequence). The V and J ends lost 0 bases and 3 bases respectively, with 8 bases between them. The CDR3 is made up of 14 amino acids. CDR3 residues: CASSLAGLKETQYF. The CDR3 nucleotides are TGTGCCAGCAGCTTAGCAGGGTTAAAAGAGACCCAGTACTTC.

This clonotype turned up a few times. This chain links TRBV20-1 with TRBJ2-7, with D possibly matching TRBD2 (6 bases). This CDR3 has 13 amino acids. Looked up from germline, CDR1 is DFQATT and CDR2 is SNEGSKA (reference sequence). Deletions cut 2 bases from V and 2 bases from J, with 10 bases between. The CDR3 nucleotides read TGCAGTGCTAGATCGGGGGAGGCCTACGAGCAGTACTTC. Translating it yields CSARSGEAYEQYF.

This clonotype was recorded a few times. J is TRBJ2-1 and V is TRBV12-3 or TRBV12-4; TRBD2 matches at 13 bases. This CDR3 is built from 15 residues. Unmatched junction bases numbered 7, after V lost 6 bases and J lost 8 bases. CDR3 sequence: CASSPLAGGPDEQFF. DNA for the CDR3: TGTGCCAGCAGCCCACTAGCGGGAGGGCCGGATGAGCAGTTCTTC.

This clonotype was seen repeatedly, ten times or more. The CDR3 spells CSVGGTNTGELFF. In nucleotides, the CDR3 is TGCAGCGTTGGGGGCACTAACACCGGGGAGCTGTTTTTT. The J gene is TRBJ2-2, the V gene TRBV29-1, with a tentative D call TRBD1 (5 bases). V was cut by 4 bases and J by 2 bases, with 8 bases left in between. From germline, CDR1 is SQVTM and CDR2 ANQGSEA. This CDR3 has 13 amino acids.

This clonotype was seen ten or more times. The rearrangement links TRBV11-2 to TRBJ1-5; 10 bases are a match to TRBD1. The CDR3 totals 14 residues. In germline, CDR1 is SGHAT, CDR2 FQNNGV. V shed 3 bases and J 6 bases; nucleotides not matched to a gene: 2. CDR3 nucleotide sequence: TGTGCCAGCAGCTTGGGACAGGGGTTTCAGCCCCAGCATTTT. Encoded protein: CASSLGQGFQPQHF. The whole variable domain, filled in from reference TRBV11-2 and TRBJ1-5, reads EAGVAQSPRYKIIEKRQSVAFWCNPISGHATLYWYQQILGQGPKLLIQFQNNGVVDDSQLPKDRFSAERLKGVDSTLKIQPAKLEDSAVYLCASSLGQGFQPQHFGDGTRLSIL.

This clonotype was recorded a few times. This sequence joins TRBV15 and TRBJ2-7, with TRBD2 matching 7 bases. CDR1 and CDR2 (germline): LNHNV, YYDKDF (reference sequence). With 5 bases clipped from V and 3 bases from J, the junction kept 10 bases outside the gene matches. The CDR3 is 15 residues long. CDR3 bases: TGTGCCACCAGCCCCAAGGGGAGGGAATTCTACGAGCAGTACTTC. Translating gives CATSPKGREFYEQYF.

This clonotype was seen repeatedly, ten times or more. The CDR3, as DNA: TGTGCCAGCAGCTCCCACCAAGTCGACGAGCAGTACTTC. This gives the protein CASSSHQVDEQYF. The chain employs TRBV7-6 and TRBJ2-7; no firm D call. Trimming left V 4 bases short and J 5 bases short, with 12 bases between. Germline V gene lookup returns CDR1 SGHVS and CDR2 FNYEAQ. This CDR3 has 13 amino acids.

J is TRBJ2-1 and V is TRBV7-2; maybe TRBD2 (5 bases). The germline CDR1 and CDR2 sequences are SGHTA and FQGNSA. Trimming shortened V by 8 bases and J by 15 bases, and 17 bases separated the two germline ends. The CDR3 has 11 amino acids. The CDR3 protein is CASPRTVQWFF. The DNA of the CDR3 is TGTGCCAGCCCCCGGACTGTCCAATGGTTCTTC.

This clonotype was found once. A read error may account for a junction end that differs from germline. The rearrangement links TRBV3-1 to TRBJ2-7, with 13 bases matching TRBD2. This CDR3 has 15 residues. Germline-derived CDR1 and CDR2 are LGHDT and YNNKEL (reference sequence). The CDR3 region has the DNA TGTGCCAGCTGCCAAGGACTAGCGGGAGTCTACGAGCAGTACTTC. Its protein product is CASCQGLAGVYEQYF.

CDR3 in amino acids: CASSFKGTGVEKLFF. CDR3 nucleotides: TGCGCCAGCAGCTTTAAGGGGACAGGGGTCGAAAAACTGTTTTTT. This rearrangement joins TRBV5-1 to TRBJ1-4; 10 positions match TRBD1. Germline V gene sequence: CDR1 SGHRS, CDR2 YFSETQ. The junction had 6 bases not matched to a gene; V was cut back by 2 bases and J by 8 bases. This CDR3 region has 15 residues.

This clonotype appeared many times. The V and J genes are TRBV7-9 and TRBJ1-2, with 8 nucleotides matching TRBD1. The CDR3 length is 14 residues. In germline, CDR1 is SEHNR, CDR2 FQNEAQ (reference sequence). With 7 bases clipped from V and 0 bases from J, the junction kept 4 bases outside the gene matches. CDR3 protein: CASTPTGANYGYTF. CDR3 DNA sequence: TGTGCCAGCACCCCGACAGGGGCTAACTATGGCTACACCTTC.

This clonotype was counted many times. This chain links TRBV12-3 or TRBV12-4 with TRBJ2-5; weak D call: TRBD1 (6 bases). The CDR3 sequence is 14 residues long. With 3 bases removed from V and 6 bases from J, the gap between germline ends came to 14 bases. For the CDR3, the DNA is TGTGCCAGCAGTTTTTGGCCAGGGGACAAGACCCAGTACTTC. This sequence encodes CASSFWPGDKTQYF.

This clonotype was seen at least ten times. The V gene is TRBV24-1, the J gene TRBJ2-2; D gene ambiguous. The CDR3 has 14 residues. Germline V gene sequence: CDR1 KGHDR, CDR2 SFDVKD. Trimming took 5 bases from V and 5 from J, leaving 11 bases between them. CDR3 coding DNA: TGTGCCACCAGTGTAAAGGGTTTTACCGGGGAGCTGTTTTTT. Encoded protein: CATSVKGFTGELFF.

This clonotype was seen only a few times. The chain has TRBV7-9 and TRBJ1-1; D might be TRBD1 (5 bases). V was clipped by 4 bases and J by 10 bases, with 13 bases between them. This CDR3 is 12 amino acids long. Germline V CDR1 and CDR2: SEHNR, FQNEAQ (reference sequence). The CDR3 protein is CASSSDTRVAFF. CDR3 nucleotides: TGTGCCAGCAGCTCGGACACGAGGGTAGCTTTCTTT.

This clonotype was counted a few times. The rearrangement uses TRBV5-6 and TRBJ2-7, with a possible D match to TRBD1 (5 bases). V dropped 1 base and J dropped 5 bases, with 13 bases sitting between them. The CDR3 is made up of 14 amino acids. Looked up from germline, CDR1 is SGHDT and CDR2 is YYEEEE. The CDR3 nucleotides are TGTGCCAGCAGCTTGTGGCAGGGTCCCCACGAGCAGTACTTC. The encoded protein is CASSLWQGPHEQYF.

This clonotype was detected a few times. The V gene is TRBV4-3, the J gene TRBJ2-3; tentatively, D is TRBD1 (6 bases). The germline V and J ends were trimmed by 2 bases and 0 bases, with 15 bases remaining between them. Germline V CDR1 and CDR2: LGHNA, YSLEER. The CDR3 consists of 17 residues. In DNA form, the CDR3 reads TGCGCCAGCAGCCAACGTAGTGGGGGCTTGAGCACAGATACGCAGTATTTT. Its protein product is CASSQRSGGLSTDTQYF.